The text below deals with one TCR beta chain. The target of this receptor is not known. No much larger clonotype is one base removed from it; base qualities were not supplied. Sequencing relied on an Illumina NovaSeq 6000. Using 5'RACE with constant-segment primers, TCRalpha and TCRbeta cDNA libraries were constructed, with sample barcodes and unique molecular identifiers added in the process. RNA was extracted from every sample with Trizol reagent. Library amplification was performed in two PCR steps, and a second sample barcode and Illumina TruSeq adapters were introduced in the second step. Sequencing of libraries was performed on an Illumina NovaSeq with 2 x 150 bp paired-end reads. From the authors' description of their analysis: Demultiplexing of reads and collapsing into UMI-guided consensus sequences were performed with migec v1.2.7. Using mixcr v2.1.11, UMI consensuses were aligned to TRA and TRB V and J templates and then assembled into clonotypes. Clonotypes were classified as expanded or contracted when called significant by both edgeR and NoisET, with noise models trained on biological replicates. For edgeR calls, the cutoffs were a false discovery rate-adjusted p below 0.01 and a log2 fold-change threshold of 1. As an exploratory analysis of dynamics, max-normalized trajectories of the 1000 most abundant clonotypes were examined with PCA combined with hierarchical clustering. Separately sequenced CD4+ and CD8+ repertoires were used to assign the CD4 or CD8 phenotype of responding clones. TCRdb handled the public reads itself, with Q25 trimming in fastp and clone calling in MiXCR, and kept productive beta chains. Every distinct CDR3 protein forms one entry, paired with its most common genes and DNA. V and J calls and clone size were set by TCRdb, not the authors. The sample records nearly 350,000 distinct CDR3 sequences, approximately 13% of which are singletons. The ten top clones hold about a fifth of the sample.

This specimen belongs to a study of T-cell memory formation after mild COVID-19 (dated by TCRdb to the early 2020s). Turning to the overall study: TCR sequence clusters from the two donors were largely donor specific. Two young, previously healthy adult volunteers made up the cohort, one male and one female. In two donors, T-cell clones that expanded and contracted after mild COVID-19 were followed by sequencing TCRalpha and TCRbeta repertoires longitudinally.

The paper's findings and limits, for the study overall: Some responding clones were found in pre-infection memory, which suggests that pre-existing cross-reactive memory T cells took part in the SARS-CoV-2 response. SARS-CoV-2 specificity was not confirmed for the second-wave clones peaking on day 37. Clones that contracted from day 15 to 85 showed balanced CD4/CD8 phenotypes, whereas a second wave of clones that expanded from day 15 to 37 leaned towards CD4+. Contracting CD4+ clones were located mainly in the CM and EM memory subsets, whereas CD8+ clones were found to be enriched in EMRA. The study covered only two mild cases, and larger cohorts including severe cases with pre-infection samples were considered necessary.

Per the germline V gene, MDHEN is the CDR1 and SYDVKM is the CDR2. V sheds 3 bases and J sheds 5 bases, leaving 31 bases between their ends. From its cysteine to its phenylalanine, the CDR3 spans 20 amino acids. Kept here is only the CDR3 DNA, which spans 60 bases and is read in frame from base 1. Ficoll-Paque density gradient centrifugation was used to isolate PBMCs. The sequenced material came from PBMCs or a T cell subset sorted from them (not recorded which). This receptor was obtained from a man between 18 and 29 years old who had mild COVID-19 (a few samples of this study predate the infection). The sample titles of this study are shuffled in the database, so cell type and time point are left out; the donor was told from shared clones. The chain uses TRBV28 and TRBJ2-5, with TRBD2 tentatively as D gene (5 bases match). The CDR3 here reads CASSFHAIRTAGLEEETQYF. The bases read TGTGCCAGCAGTTTTCATGCGATTAGGACGGCCGGCTTGGAGGAGGAGACCCAGTACTTC. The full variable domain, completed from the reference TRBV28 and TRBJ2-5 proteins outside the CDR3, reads DVKVTQSSRYLVKRTGEKVFLECVQDMDHENMFWYRQDPGLGLRLIYFSYDVKMKEKGDIPEGYSVSREKKERFSLILESASTNQTSMYLCASSFHAIRTAGLEEETQYFGPGTRLLVL.